This is a list of T cell receptor beta chains from one sample in a study of response to subunit inactivated influenza vaccine. One entry per CDR3 protein, called by TCRdb with MiXCR from the RT-PCR reads. The table includes 710,000 or so distinct CDR3 sequences, 15% to 19% detected once. The sequencing used PBMCs from blood, collected 11 to 12 days after vaccination. These receptors were collected from a man aged 50 to 60 who received an inactivated influenza vaccine. The CDR3 runs from the conserved cysteine through the conserved F or W. The D gene is left open where the match is weak. Size values are once, few and many counts, or a class for expanded clones, and some rows have none.

size	J	V	D	CDR3	DNA
NA	TRBJ2-7	TRBV10-3	TRBD1	CAISPSGTDDSYEQYF	TGTGCCATCAGCCCTTCCGGGACAGATGACTCCTACGAGCAGTACTTC
NA	TRBJ1-5	TRBV2	TRBD1	CASSTDRDSNQPQHF	TGTGCCAGCAGTACAGACAGGGATAGCAATCAGCCCCAGCATTTT
few	TRBJ2-7	TRBV14	NA	CASSQGVVSYEQYF	TGTGCCAGCAGCCAAGGGGTGGTCTCCTACGAGCAGTACTTC
NA	TRBJ2-3	TRBV7-6	NA	CASSLAGRVDTQYF	TGTGCCAGCAGCTTAGCGGGGCGAGTAGATACGCAGTATTTT
few	TRBJ2-3	TRBV6-2/TRBV6-3	TRBD2	CASSYSVGLAGVLHQTTDTQYF	TGTGCCAGCAGTTACAGCGTAGGACTAGCGGGGGTACTACACCAAACCACAGATACGCAGTATTTT
few	TRBJ2-5	TRBV14	NA	CASSPDIFQETQYF	TGTGCCAGCAGCCCTGACATCTTCCAAGAGACCCAGTACTTC
few	TRBJ2-2	TRBV5-6	NA	CASSLWGSGNTGELFF	TGTGCCAGCAGCTTGTGGGGTAGCGGGAACACCGGGGAGCTGTTTTTT
NA	TRBJ2-7	TRBV5-6	NA	CASSTAGAYEQYF	TGTGCCAGCAGCACGGCAGGGGCCTACGAGCAGTACTTC
NA	TRBJ2-3	TRBV3-1	TRBD2	CASSQALPLGTSGTDTQYF	TGTGCCAGCAGCCAAGCCCTACCCCTAGGGACTAGCGGCACAGATACGCAGTATTTT
NA	TRBJ1-5	TRBV27	NA	CASSPQPPGPMLYSNQPQHF	TGTGCCAGCAGCCCTCAACCACCGGGACCGATGCTGTATAGCAATCAGCCCCAGCATTTT
many	TRBJ1-2	TRBV6-1	NA	CASTEPGVGYGYTF	TGTGCCAGCACCGAACCAGGGGTGGGCTATGGCTACACCTTC
many	TRBJ2-5	TRBV29-1	NA	CSVEDRDETQYF	TGCAGCGTTGAAGACAGGGATGAGACCCAGTACTTC
few	TRBJ2-7	TRBV11-2	TRBD2	CASRGGLFYEQYF	TGTGCCAGTCGGGGGGGGCTGTTCTACGAGCAGTACTTC
few	TRBJ1-2	TRBV7-6	TRBD1	CASSSTGSPSYYGYTF	TGTGCCAGCAGCTCGACAGGGTCACCCTCTTACTATGGCTACACCTTC
NA	TRBJ2-1	TRBV7-2	TRBD2	CASSLTSGRLNEQFF	TGTGCCAGCAGCCTGACTAGCGGGAGGCTAAATGAGCAGTTCTTC
NA	TRBJ2-3	TRBV27	NA	CASRRTGASGTDTQYF	TGTGCCAGCAGACGAACAGGGGCTAGCGGCACAGATACGCAGTATTTT
many	TRBJ2-5	TRBV5-4	TRBD2	CASSLGTSVETQYF	TGTGCCAGCAGCTTGGGGACTAGCGTTGAGACCCAGTACTTC
NA	TRBJ2-1	TRBV3-1	NA	CASSQDGGGAFNEQFF	TGTGCCAGCAGCCAAGATGGAGGGGGGGCTTTCAATGAGCAGTTCTTC
few	TRBJ1-3	TRBV28	NA	CASSFLYTTGNTIYF	TGTGCCAGCAGTTTTTTATATACCACAGGAAACACCATATATTTT
NA	TRBJ1-6	TRBV7-9	NA	CASSFGFYNSPLHF	TGTGCCAGCAGCTTCGGGTTCTATAATTCACCCCTCCACTTT
few	TRBJ2-5	TRBV5-1	TRBD2	CASSSGGVQETQYF	TGCGCCAGCAGCTCGGGGGGGGTCCAAGAGACCCAGTACTTC
few	TRBJ2-7	TRBV7-2	TRBD2	CASSFASGFYEQYF	TGTGCCAGCAGCTTCGCTAGCGGGTTCTACGAGCAGTACTTC
NA	TRBJ1-4	TRBV4-3	NA	CASSQDLATNEKLFF	TGCGCCAGCAGCCAAGATCTTGCAACTAATGAAAAACTGTTTTTT
many	TRBJ1-2	TRBV29-1	NA	CSVEVTVGGYTF	TGCAGCGTTGAAGTTACAGTCGGTGGCTACACCTTC
NA	TRBJ2-7	TRBV7-2	TRBD1	CASSADRVHSYEQYF	TGTGCCAGCAGCGCGGACAGGGTCCACTCCTACGAGCAGTACTTC
few	TRBJ1-3	TRBV7-2	NA	CASSHRAQVYSGNTIYF	TGTGCCAGCAGCCACCGAGCGCAGGTATACTCTGGAAACACCATATATTTT
few	TRBJ1-2	TRBV28	NA	CASSFIRAQYGYTF	TGTGCCAGCAGTTTTATCAGGGCCCAATATGGCTACACCTTC
NA	TRBJ1-5	TRBV4-1	NA	CASSPLVGQPQHF	TGCGCCAGCAGCCCTTTGGTGGGTCAGCCCCAGCATTTT
NA	TRBJ1-6	TRBV20-1	TRBD1	CSASQQGVGDSPLHF	TGCAGTGCTAGTCAGCAGGGGGTAGGGGATTCACCCCTCCACTTT
few	TRBJ1-2	TRBV4-1	NA	CASSQDSGSLGYTF	TGCGCCAGCAGCCAAGATTCGGGGTCCCTAGGCTACACCTTC
few	TRBJ2-3	TRBV7-2	TRBD2	CASSLGLAGVGDTQYF	TGTGCCAGCAGCTTGGGACTAGCGGGAGTTGGAGATACGCAGTATTTT
many	TRBJ1-2	TRBV29-1	TRBD1	CSVEERNRGTYGYTF	TGCAGCGTTGAAGAGAGGAACAGGGGGACCTATGGCTACACCTTC
few	TRBJ2-3	TRBV7-2	TRBD2	CASSLVTSGGKYF	TGTGCCAGCAGCTTAGTGACTAGCGGGGGCAAGTATTTT
many	TRBJ1-5	TRBV6-5	NA	CASSYSGRNLYSNQPQHF	TGTGCCAGCAGTTACTCGGGCAGAAACCTATATAGCAATCAGCCCCAGCATTTT